A single sample gave rise to the 5 T cell receptor beta chains below, sequenced in a study of T cells after yellow fever vaccination. TCRdb analysed the 5' RACE reads with MiXCR anew, one entry per CDR3 protein. Here the sample spans approximately 110,000 distinct CDR3 sequences, around 7.4% being singletons. The material was CD4+ T cells sorted from PBMCs, obtained 10 to 11 days after the first yellow fever vaccination. These receptors were obtained from a man aged 18 to 35 who received the YFV17D yellow fever vaccine.

This chain uses TRBV28 with TRBJ2-7; tentatively, D is TRBD1 (6 bases). The V end was cut by 8 bases, the J end by 6 bases, with 17 bases between. The CDR3 contains 13 residues. Germline lookup yields CDR1 MDHEN and CDR2 SYDVKM. CDR3 residues: CASSGTPLSEQYF. The CDR3 DNA reads as TGTGCCAGCTCCGGGACACCATTGAGCGAGCAGTACTTC.

This clonotype was counted at least ten times. The chain carries TRBV7-9 and TRBJ1-1; 8 positions agree with TRBD1. The V gene end was trimmed by 4 bases and the J gene end by 8 bases; junction bases not matched to a gene: 6. The V gene's germline CDR1 is SEHNR and CDR2 FQNEAQ (reference sequence). The CDR3 runs 13 residues. Here the CDR3 reads CASSYNWDREAFF. The CDR3 DNA sequence: TGTGCCAGCAGCTACAACTGGGACAGGGAAGCTTTCTTT.

At least ten counts were recorded for this clonotype. This chain connects TRBV5-1 to TRBJ2-7; TRBD1 is a possible D gene (6 bases). V lost 4 bases and J lost 3, with 8 bases in between. CDR1 SGHRS and CDR2 YFSETQ come from the germline V gene. The CDR3 has 12 residues. This CDR3 is CASSTRGYEQYF. Written as DNA, the CDR3 is TGCGCCAGCAGCACCAGGGGCTACGAGCAGTACTTC.

About this clonotype: A much larger clonotype is one base distant, so this may be a read error. This chain joins TRBV4-3 and TRBJ1-6, with D uncertain. Per the germline V gene, CDR1 is LGHNA and CDR2 is YSLEER. The CDR3 is 13 amino acids. The CDR3 nucleotides are TGCCCCAGCAGCCAAGAAACGAATTCACCCCTCCACTTT. Translation gives CPSSQETNSPLHF.

Only a few counts were recorded for this clonotype. The CDR3 is CASSTSDIQYF. The CDR3 DNA is TGTGCCAGCAGTACTAGTGACATTCAGTACTTC. This chain connects TRBV28 to TRBJ2-4; a weak D match, TRBD2 (5 bases). V was clipped by 5 bases and J by 8 bases, with 7 bases between them. Germline V gene sequence: CDR1 MDHEN, CDR2 SYDVKM. The CDR3 contains 11 residues.